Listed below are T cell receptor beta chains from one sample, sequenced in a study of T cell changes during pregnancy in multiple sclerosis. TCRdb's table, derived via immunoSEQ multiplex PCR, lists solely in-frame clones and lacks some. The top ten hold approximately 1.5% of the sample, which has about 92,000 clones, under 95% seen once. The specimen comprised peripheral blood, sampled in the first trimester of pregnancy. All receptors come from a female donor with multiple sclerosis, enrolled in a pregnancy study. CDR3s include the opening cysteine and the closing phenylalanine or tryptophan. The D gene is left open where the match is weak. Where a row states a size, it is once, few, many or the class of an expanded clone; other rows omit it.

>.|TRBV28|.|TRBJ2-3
TGTGCCAGCAGTTTCGCTACAGGGACGTACACAGATACGCAGTATTTT
CASSFATGTYTDTQYF
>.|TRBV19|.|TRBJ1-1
TGTGCCAGTATAGAGGGATTGAACACTGAAGCTTTCTTT
CASIEGLNTEAFF
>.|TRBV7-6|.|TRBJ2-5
TGTGCCAGCAGCTCGCAGGGGTCCTGGGAGACCCAGTACTTC
CASSSQGSWETQYF
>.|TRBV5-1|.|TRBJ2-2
TGCGCCAGCAGCGCGGGACTTGGTCCCGGGGAGCTGTTTTTT
CASSAGLGPGELFF
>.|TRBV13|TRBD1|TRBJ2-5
TGTGCCAGCAGCTTCTTCGGGCCTACGACAGGGCACGAGACCCAGTACTTC
CASSFFGPTTGHETQYF
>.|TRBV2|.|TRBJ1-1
TGTGCCAGCAGTGGGGTAGCCGGCTGGACTGAAGCTTTCTTT
CASSGVAGWTEAFF
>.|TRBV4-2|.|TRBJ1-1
TGTGCCAGCAGCCAAGGGCCTCGGAACACTGAAGCTTTCTTT
CASSQGPRNTEAFF
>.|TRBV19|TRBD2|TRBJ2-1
TGTGCCAGTAGTATAGGTTCCGGGACTAGCGGGAGATACAATGAGCAGTTCTTC
CASSIGSGTSGRYNEQFF
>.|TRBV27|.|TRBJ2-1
TGTGCCAGCGCGAAAGGGGCCAATGAGCAGTTCTTC
CASAKGANEQFF
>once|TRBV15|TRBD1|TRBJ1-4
TGTGCCACCAGCGTGGGACAGGGTAATGAAAAACTGTTTTTT
CATSVGQGNEKLFF
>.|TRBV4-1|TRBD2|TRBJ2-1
TGCGCCAGCAGCCAAGATCCCTCGATTCGAGCGGGAGAGCAGTTCTTC
CASSQDPSIRAGEQFF
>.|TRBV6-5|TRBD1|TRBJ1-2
TGTGCCAGCGGACAGGGAATAGGCTACACCTTC
CASGQGIGYTF
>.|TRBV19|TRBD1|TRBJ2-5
TGTGCCAGTAGTACGGACAGGGGGCGACGCGAGACCCAGTACTTC
CASSTDRGRRETQYF
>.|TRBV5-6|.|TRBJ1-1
TGTGCCAGCAGCTTCGGTCCAGGGTATACTGAAGCTTTCTTT
CASSFGPGYTEAFF
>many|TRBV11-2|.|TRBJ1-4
TGTGCCAGCAGCTTAGGGTCAGGCCGATCTAATGAAAAACTGTTTTTT
CASSLGSGRSNEKLFF
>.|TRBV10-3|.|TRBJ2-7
TGTGCCATCCGGGCGACAGCTATTACCTACGAGCAGTACTTC
CAIRATAITYEQYF
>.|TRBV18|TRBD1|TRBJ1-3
TGTGCCAGCTCACCGGTCAGGGGGCAAAGAAACACCATATATTTT
CASSPVRGQRNTIYF
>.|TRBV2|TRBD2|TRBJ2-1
TGTGCCAGCCGAACCGGGACTAGCGGATTTTCCTCCTACAATGAGCAGTTCTTC
CASRTGTSGFSSYNEQFF
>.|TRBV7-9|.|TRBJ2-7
TGTGCCAGCAGCTTCCAGGGATCCCCCTACGAGCAGTACTTC
CASSFQGSPYEQYF
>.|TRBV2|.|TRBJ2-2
TGTGCCAGCAGTGTAGTTGGGCTATTGAACACCGGGGAGCTGTTTTTT
CASSVVGLLNTGELFF
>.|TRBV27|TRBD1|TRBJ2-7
TGTGCCAGCAGTTTAGGGACAGCCGGCTCCTACGAGCAGTACTTC
CASSLGTAGSYEQYF
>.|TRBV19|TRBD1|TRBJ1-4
TGTGCCAGTAGTATCGCAACAGGGGGAGGCGAAAAACTGTTTTTT
CASSIATGGGEKLFF
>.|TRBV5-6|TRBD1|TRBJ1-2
TGTGCCAGCGTCTCCGCCGGGACAGGTATTGGCTACACCTTC
CASVSAGTGIGYTF
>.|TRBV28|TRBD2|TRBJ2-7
TGTGCCAGCAGCCCAATAGGGGCCGGGGGGTCGTGGGAGCAGTACTTC
CASSPIGAGGSWEQYF
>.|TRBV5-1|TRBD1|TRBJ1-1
TGCGCCAGCAATTCCCGGGACAGGGATCCTCATGAAGCTTTCTTT
CASNSRDRDPHEAFF
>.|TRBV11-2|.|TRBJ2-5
TGTGCCAGCAGCTCCATACAGGGCTCCCGGGGGACCCAGTACTTC
CASSSIQGSRGTQYF
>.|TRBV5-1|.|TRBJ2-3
TGCGCCAGCAGCTTGGTAGCGAGTAGCACAGATACGCAGTATTTT
CASSLVASSTDTQYF
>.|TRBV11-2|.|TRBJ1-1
TGTGCCAGCAGCTCGATCGGCACTGAAGCTTTCTTT
CASSSIGTEAFF
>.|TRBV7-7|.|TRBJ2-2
TGTGCCAGCAGCTCTACAGGGTACACCGGGGAGCTGTTTTTT
CASSSTGYTGELFF
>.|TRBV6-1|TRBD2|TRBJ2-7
TGTGCCAGCAGTCTACAGGGACTAGCCTACGAGCAGTACTTC
CASSLQGLAYEQYF
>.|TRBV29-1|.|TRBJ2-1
TGCAGCGTTGAATCTGGGGGCATGGCCTACAATGAGCAGTTCTTC
CSVESGGMAYNEQFF
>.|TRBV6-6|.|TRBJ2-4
TGTGCCAGCAGTTACCTCCGGACACAGAAAAACATTCAGTACTTC
CASSYLRTQKNIQYF
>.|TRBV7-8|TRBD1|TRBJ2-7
TGTGCCAGCAGCTCGACGGGGCGGGACAGGGGTATGCACGAGCAGTACTTC
CASSSTGRDRGMHEQYF
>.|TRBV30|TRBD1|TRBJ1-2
TGTGCCTACGTCCCGGGACAGGGGGCGATAGGGTATGGCTACACCTTC
CAYVPGQGAIGYGYTF
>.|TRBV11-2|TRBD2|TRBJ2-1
TGTGCCAGCAGCTTAACTAGCGGGAGCAATGAGCAGTTCTTC
CASSLTSGSNEQFF
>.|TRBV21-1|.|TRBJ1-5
TGTGCCAGCAGCAAAGGGCATTGTAGACAGGGGCATCAGCCCCAGCATTTT
CASSKGHCRQGHQPQHF
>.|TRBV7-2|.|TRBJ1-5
TGTGCCAGCAGCTTAGGCACGGGGATTTTAAATCAGCCCCAGCATTTT
CASSLGTGILNQPQHF
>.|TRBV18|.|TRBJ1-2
TGTGCCAGCTCACCGCCGGGACTCTATGGCTACACCTTC
CASSPPGLYGYTF
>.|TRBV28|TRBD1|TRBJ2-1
TGTGCCAGCAGTCCCGACAGGGCTTGGAATGAGCAGTTCTTC
CASSPDRAWNEQFF
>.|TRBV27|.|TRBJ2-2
TGTGCCAGCAGTTTGGCGTCAGGGCCGACCGGGGAGCTGTTTTTT
CASSLASGPTGELFF
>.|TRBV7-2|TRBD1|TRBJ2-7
TGTGCCAGCAGCTTCCGGGACAGGGTTGGCTACGAGCAGTACTTC
CASSFRDRVGYEQYF
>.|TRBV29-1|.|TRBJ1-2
TGCAGCGTTGACCACCGGGACATAGGGGGCTACACCTTC
CSVDHRDIGGYTF
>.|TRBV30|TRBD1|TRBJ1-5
TGTGCCTGGACCGATGCGGCAGGGGGCTACGCACCCCAGCATTTT
CAWTDAAGGYAPQHF
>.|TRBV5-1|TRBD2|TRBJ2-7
TGCGCCAGCAGCTGGGGACTAGCGGACTACGAGCAGTACTTC
CASSWGLADYEQYF
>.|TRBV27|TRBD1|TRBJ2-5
TGTGCCAGCAACTATAAACAGGGGAATCAAGAGACCCAGTACTTC
CASNYKQGNQETQYF
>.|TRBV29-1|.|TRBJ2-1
TGCAGCGTTGATAGTGGAGGCCCCGAGCATGAGCAGTTCTTC
CSVDSGGPEHEQFF